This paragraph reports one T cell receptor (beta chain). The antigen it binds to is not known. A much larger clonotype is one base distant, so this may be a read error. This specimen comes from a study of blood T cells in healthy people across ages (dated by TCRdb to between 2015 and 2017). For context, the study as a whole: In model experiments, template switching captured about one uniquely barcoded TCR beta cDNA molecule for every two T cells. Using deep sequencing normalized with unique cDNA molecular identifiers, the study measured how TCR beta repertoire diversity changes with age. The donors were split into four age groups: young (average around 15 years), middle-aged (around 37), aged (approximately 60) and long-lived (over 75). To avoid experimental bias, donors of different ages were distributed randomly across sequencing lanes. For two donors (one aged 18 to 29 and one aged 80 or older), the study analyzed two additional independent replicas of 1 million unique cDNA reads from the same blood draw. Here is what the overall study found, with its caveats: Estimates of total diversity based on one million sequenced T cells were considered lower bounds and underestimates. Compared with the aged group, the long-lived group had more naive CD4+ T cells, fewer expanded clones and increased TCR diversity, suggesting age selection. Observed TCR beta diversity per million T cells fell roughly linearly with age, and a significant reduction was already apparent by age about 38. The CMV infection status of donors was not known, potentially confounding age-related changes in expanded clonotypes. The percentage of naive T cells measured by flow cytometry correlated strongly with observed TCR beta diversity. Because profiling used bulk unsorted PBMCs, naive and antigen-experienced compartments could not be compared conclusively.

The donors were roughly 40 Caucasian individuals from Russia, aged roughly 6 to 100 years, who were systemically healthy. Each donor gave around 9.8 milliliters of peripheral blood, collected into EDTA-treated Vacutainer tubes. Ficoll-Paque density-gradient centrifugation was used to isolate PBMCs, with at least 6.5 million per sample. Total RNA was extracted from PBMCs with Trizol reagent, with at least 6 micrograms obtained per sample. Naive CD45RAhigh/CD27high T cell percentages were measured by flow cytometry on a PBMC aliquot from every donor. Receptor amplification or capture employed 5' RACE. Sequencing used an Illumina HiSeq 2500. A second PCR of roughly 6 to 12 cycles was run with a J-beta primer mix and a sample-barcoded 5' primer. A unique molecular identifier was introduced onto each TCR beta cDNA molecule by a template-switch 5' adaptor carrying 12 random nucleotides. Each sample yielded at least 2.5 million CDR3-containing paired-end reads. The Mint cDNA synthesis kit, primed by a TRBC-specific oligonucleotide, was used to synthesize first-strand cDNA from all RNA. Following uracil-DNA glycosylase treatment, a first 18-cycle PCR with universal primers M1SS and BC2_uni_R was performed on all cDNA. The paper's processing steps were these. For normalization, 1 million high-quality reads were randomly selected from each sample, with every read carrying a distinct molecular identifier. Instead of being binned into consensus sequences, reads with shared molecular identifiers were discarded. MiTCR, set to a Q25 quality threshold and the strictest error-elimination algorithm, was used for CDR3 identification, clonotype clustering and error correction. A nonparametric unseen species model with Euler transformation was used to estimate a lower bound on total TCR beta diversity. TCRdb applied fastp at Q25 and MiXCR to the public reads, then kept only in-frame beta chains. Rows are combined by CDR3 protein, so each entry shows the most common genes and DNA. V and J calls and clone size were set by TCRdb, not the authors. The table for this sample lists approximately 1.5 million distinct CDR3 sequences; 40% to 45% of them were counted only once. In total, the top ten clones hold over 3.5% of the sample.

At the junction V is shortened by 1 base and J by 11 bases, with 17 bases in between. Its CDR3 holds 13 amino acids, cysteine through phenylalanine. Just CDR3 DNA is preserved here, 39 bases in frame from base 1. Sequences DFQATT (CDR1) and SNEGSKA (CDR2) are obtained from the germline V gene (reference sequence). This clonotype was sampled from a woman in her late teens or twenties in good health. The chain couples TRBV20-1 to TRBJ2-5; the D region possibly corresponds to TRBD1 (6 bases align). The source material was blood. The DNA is TGCAGTGCTAGAGGGGACACCGACTACAAGCAGTACTTC. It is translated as CSARGDTDYKQYF.